The clone carrying this T cell receptor (beta chain) was observed at least ten times. Its antigen is undetermined. Per the germline V gene, CDR1 is KGHDR and CDR2 is SFDVKD. Losses at the gene ends were 4 bases for V and 6 bases for J; bases not matched to a gene: 15. CDR3 length: 19 amino acids. The data originate from a study of early T cells in non-severe SARS-CoV-2 infection. About the study: With bulk RNA from unsorted whole blood as input, sequencing yielded unpaired chains.

Each single cDNA molecule received a unique molecular identifier. TCRdb called the 5' RACE reads again in MiXCR, with one record for every CDR3 protein. The top ten clones hold about 5.4% of a sample with approximately 32,000 distinct CDR3 sequences, around 4.1% of them seen once. Findings and caveats of the study: The VDJdb matching leaned toward anti-spike CD8 responses and overlooked private and CD4 specificities.

The V gene is TRBV24-1, the J gene TRBJ2-2, with 11 positions matching TRBD2. The TCR sequence derives from an adult who was a healthcare worker with PCR-confirmed SARS-CoV-2 infection or an uninfected control (not recorded which). The specimen sequenced was whole blood. The CDR3, as DNA: TGTGCCACCAGTGACTCACCCCTGACGATAGCGGGGGGGCCCGGGGAGCTGTTTTTT. The encoded protein is CATSDSPLTIAGGPGELFF.